This T cell receptor beta chain emerged from a study of cytomegalovirus exposure and HLA in healthy donors. Study-wide results and caveats: Another analysis was done later, and it associated roughly 15,000 TCR beta sequences with HLA alleles at 0.05 false discovery rate. Most likely, a cluster of highly shared sequence variants arose as a sequencing artifact.

Details on this clone: Its target is not known.

The PCR used 60 Vbeta and 13 Jbeta primers. This table comes from immunoSEQ multiplex PCR, and its TCRdb copy is limited to in-frame clones, with some not included. This table holds about 140,000 clones, around 72% found once. The source material was PBMCs. This TCR derives from a man in his fifties in good health and CMV-seropositive.

The CDR3 DNA reads as TGTGCCAGCAGCCGAGCGGGGAAAAGCACAGATACGCAGTATTTT. It is translated as CASSRAGKSTDTQYF. The rearrangement links TRBV2 to TRBJ2-3, with TRBD2 matching over 7 bases. The germline V gene has CDR1 SNHLY and CDR2 FYNNEI. Losses at the gene ends were 6 bases for V and 0 bases for J; bases not matched to a gene: 6. CDR3 length: 15 residues. The full variable domain, rest sourced from reference TRBV2 and TRBJ2-3, is EPEVTQTPSHQVTQMGQEVILRCVPISNHLYFYWYRQILGQKVEFLVSFYNNEISEKSEIFDDQFSVERPDGSNFTLKIRSTKLEDSAMYFCASSRAGKSTDTQYFGPGTRLTVL.